These 27 T cell receptor beta chains came from one sample sequenced in a study of shared clonotypes between healthy human individuals. TCRdb's table, derived via immunoSEQ multiplex PCR, lists solely in-frame clones and lacks some. Of about 480,000 clones listed, 79% were seen once; the top ten hold over 10%. Sequencing was performed on PBMCs. The receptors originated from a woman in her 40s in good health. Some clones in this sample may be carry-over from other donors' samples.

The gene calls are TRBV10-2 and TRBJ2-1; D assignment may be TRBD1 or TRBD2 (5 bases each). Trimming cost V 6 bases and J 1 base, with 13 bases left between them. Germline CDR1 WSHSY, CDR2 SAAADI. This CDR3 comprises 15 residues. Written as DNA, the CDR3 is TGCGCCAGCAGCCCGGGACCCCCTTCCTACAATGAGCAGTTCTTC. Encoded protein: CASSPGPPSYNEQFF.

V gene TRBV30 combines with J gene TRBJ1-2; D unclear. The germline CDR1 and CDR2 sequences are GTSNPN and SVGIG (reference sequence). Trimming pared 1 base from V and 2 bases from J, leaving 5 bases between. This CDR3 region has 12 residues. CDR3 nucleotide sequence: TGTGCCTGGAGTGAAGGAAACTATGGCTACACCTTC. Translating gives CAWSEGNYGYTF.

The chain joins TRBV7-8 to TRBJ2-1; 7 bases map to TRBD2. Per germline, CDR1 SGHVS and CDR2 FQNEAQ. After removal of 5 bases from V and 1 base from J, the junction contained 11 bases not matched to a gene. This CDR3 region has 17 residues. CDR3 sequence (DNA): TGTGCCAGCAGCCAACTGGGCGGGAGAGGTTCCTACAATGAGCAGTTCTTC. This encodes CASSQLGGRGSYNEQFF.

The rearrangement uses TRBV5-1 and TRBJ1-5; the D gene is possibly TRBD1 (5 bases). The CDR3 extends over 15 amino acids. Germline-derived CDR1 and CDR2 are SGHRS and YFSETQ. Trimming cost V 3 bases and J 0 bases, with 10 bases left between them. The CDR3 protein is CASSSVGGSNQPQHF. CDR3 DNA sequence: TGCGCCAGCAGCTCTGTCGGGGGTAGCAATCAGCCCCAGCATTTT.

In this sample, this clone turned up once. The rearrangement links TRBV10-3 to TRBJ2-7; D gene uncertain. CDR3 length: 14 amino acids. V dropped 2 bases and J dropped 2 bases, with 10 bases sitting between them. Germline V gives CDR1 ENHRY, CDR2 SYGVKD. The chain's CDR3 is CAISERDTAYEQYF. CDR3 coding DNA: TGTGCCATCAGTGAGCGAGACACGGCCTACGAGCAGTACTTC.

The chain couples TRBV7-6 to TRBJ2-2; maybe TRBD2 (5 bases). Between the trimmed V and J ends, which lost 4 bases and 4 bases, there was a span of 16 bases. From germline, CDR1 is SGHVS and CDR2 FNYEAQ. The CDR3 totals 16 residues. CDR3 coding DNA: TGTGCCAGCAGCTCGCAAAACCTAGCTTTCACCGGGGAGCTGTTTTTT. Translated, it gives CASSSQNLAFTGELFF. The variable domain in full, completed from reference TRBV7-6 and TRBJ2-2, reads GAGVSQSPRYKVTKRGQDVALRCDPISGHVSLYWYRQALGQGPEFLTYFNYEAQQDKSGLPNDRFSAERPEGSISTLTIQRTEQRDSAMYRCASSSQNLAFTGELFFGEGSRLTVL.

The J gene is TRBJ1-2, the V gene TRBV19; 8 bases are a match to TRBD1. CDR3 length equals 14 residues. Trimming at V came to 6 bases and at J to 1 base, leaving 4 bases not matched to a gene. Germline CDR1 is LNHDA and CDR2 is SQIVND (reference sequence). The CDR3, as DNA: TGTGCCAGTAGAGACAGGGGACTTAACTATGGCTACACCTTC. Protein sequence: CASRDRGLNYGYTF.

The DNA for the CDR3 is TGTGCCAGCAGTTACGATGGTACCTCCTACGAGCAGTACTTC. It codes for CASSYDGTSYEQYF. The rearrangement links TRBV6-6 to TRBJ2-7; D uncertain. V gave up 2 bases and J gave up 0 bases, with 8 bases separating them. Germline V gene sequence: CDR1 MNHNY, CDR2 SVGAGI (reference sequence). The CDR3 spans 14 residues.

The chain recombines TRBV18 with TRBJ2-1; 9 nucleotides match TRBD1. The CDR3 loop spans 16 amino acids. The junction had 4 bases not matched to a gene; V was cut back by 4 bases and J by 0 bases. In germline, CDR1 is KGHSH, CDR2 LQKENI. CDR3 in DNA: TGTGCCAGCTCACTGGGGACAGGGAGCTCCTACAATGAGCAGTTCTTC. It encodes CASSLGTGSSYNEQFF.

About this clone itself: Within the sample, other DNA sequences also encode this same CDR3. This sequence joins TRBV5-1 and TRBJ1-1; 7 bases map to TRBD1. This CDR3 spans 14 amino acids. V lost 0 bases, J lost 4 bases, and 3 bases stayed unmatched. Looked up from germline, CDR1 is SGHRS and CDR2 is YFSETQ. The CDR3 reads CASSLGQGSTEAFF. In DNA form, the CDR3 reads TGCGCCAGCAGCTTGGGACAGGGTAGCACTGAAGCTTTCTTT. The full variable domain, in which reference TRBV5-1 and TRBJ1-1 provide the parts outside the CDR3, is KAGVTQTPRYLIKTRGQQVTLSCSPISGHRSVSWYQQTPGQGLQFLFEYFSETQRNKGNFPGRFSGRQFSNSRSEMNVSTLELGDSALYLCASSLGQGSTEAFFGQGTRLTVV.

V usage is TRBV4-2 and J usage is TRBJ2-2; 7 nucleotides line up with TRBD2. CDR1 and CDR2 (germline): LGHNA, YNFKEQ. The V gene end was trimmed by 7 bases and the J gene end by 5 bases; junction bases not matched to a gene: 19. The CDR3 loop spans 18 amino acids. CDR3 sequence (DNA): TGTGCCAGCACCACAGAGCCTAGTGGGCTAGCGGAGACCGGGGAGCTGTTTTTT. Protein: CASTTEPSGLAETGELFF.

The genes are TRBV7-9 and TRBJ1-1; 8 bases line up with TRBD1. Germline trimming cut 3 bases from V and 5 bases from J; bases unmatched to any gene: 14. The CDR3 extends over 17 amino acids. Germline values: CDR1 SEHNR, CDR2 FQNEAQ (reference sequence). CDR3 nucleotide sequence: TGTGCCAGCAGCTTCCCCCCGGCAGGGGGCGTTGGAACTGAAGCTTTCTTT. The encoded protein is CASSFPPAGGVGTEAFF. The complete variable domain, with remaining parts taken from reference TRBV7-9 and TRBJ1-1, reads DTGVSQNPRHKITKRGQNVTFRCDPISEHNRLYWYRQTLGQGPEFLTYFQNEAQLEKSRLLSDRFSAERPKGSFSTLEIQRTEQGDSAMYLCASSFPPAGGVGTEAFFGQGTRLTVV.

This chain uses TRBV5-4 with TRBJ2-7, with D possibly matching TRBD2 (5 bases). The germline CDR1 and CDR2 sequences are SGHNT and YYREEE (reference sequence). The V end lost 0 bases, the J end lost 3 bases, and 13 bases lay between the germline ends. This CDR3 comprises 15 residues. CDR3 sequence: CASSLAGGLNYEQYF. The DNA for the CDR3 is TGTGCCAGCAGCTTGGCTGGAGGACTGAACTACGAGCAGTACTTC.

This clone was detected only once. This rearrangement joins TRBV28 to TRBJ2-4, with 12 nucleotides matching TRBD1. CDR3 size: 16 residues. Germline CDR1 and CDR2: MDHEN and SYDVKM. Trimming cost V 4 bases and J 7 bases; bases outside gene matches: 8. This CDR3 is CASSYVGTGGLNIQYF. Here the CDR3 DNA reads TGTGCCAGCAGTTACGTCGGGACAGGGGGCCTGAACATTCAGTACTTC.

This clone was observed once. V is TRBV2 and J is TRBJ2-1; TRBD2 matches at 8 bases. Germline V gene sequence: CDR1 SNHLY, CDR2 FYNNEI. Germline trimming cut 0 bases from V and 0 bases from J; bases unmatched to any gene: 16. This CDR3 is 21 amino acids long. DNA for the CDR3: TGTGCCAGCAGTGAAGCAGTCTCGGGACTAGTTTTGTCTCCCTCCTACAATGAGCAGTTCTTC. Translating gives CASSEAVSGLVLSPSYNEQFF.

This chain connects TRBV10-2 to TRBJ1-1; 7 nucleotides line up with TRBD1. The V gene end was trimmed by 2 bases and the J gene end by 4 bases; junction bases not matched to a gene: 10. The germline CDR1 and CDR2 sequences are WSHSY and SAAADI. The CDR3 covers 16 residues. CDR3 sequence: CASSEPYRGAGTEAFF. CDR3 bases: TGCGCCAGCAGTGAGCCTTACAGGGGCGCCGGCACTGAAGCTTTCTTT.

The sample holds one count of this clone. V and J are TRBV6-1 and TRBJ2-1; no definite D call. CDR3 length: 14 residues. Trimming cost V 4 bases and J 3 bases, with 10 bases left between them. Germline V gives CDR1 MNHNS, CDR2 SASEGT. CDR3 loop: CASSGSLGYNEQFF. The DNA for the CDR3 is TGTGCCAGCAGTGGAAGCTTAGGCTACAATGAGCAGTTCTTC.

This clone showed up just once. The chain employs TRBV4-2 and TRBJ2-1; D may be TRBD1 or TRBD2 (5 bases each). Trimming shortened V by 3 bases and J by 11 bases, and 17 bases separated the two germline ends. CDR3 size: 14 residues. Germline V gene lookup returns CDR1 LGHNA and CDR2 YNFKEQ. Here the CDR3 reads CASSQQPGPYQQFF. CDR3 nucleotides: TGTGCCAGCAGCCAGCAACCGGGGCCCTACCAGCAGTTCTTC.

CDR3 sequence (DNA): TGTGCCAGCAGCCCCTGGGGACTAGCGGGATCCTCCTACAATGAGCAGTTCTTC. Its translation is CASSPWGLAGSSYNEQFF. The chain combines TRBV5-4 with TRBJ2-1, with 13 bases aligning to TRBD2. The CDR3 contains 18 residues. Trimming at V came to 4 bases and at J to 0 bases, leaving 7 bases not matched to a gene. Germline V gives CDR1 SGHNT, CDR2 YYREEE (reference sequence).

The chain recombines TRBV27 with TRBJ1-6, with 7 bases fitting TRBD1. Germline loops: CDR1 MNHEY, CDR2 SMNVEV (reference sequence). The CDR3 is made up of 15 amino acids. V shed 6 bases and J 7 bases; nucleotides not matched to a gene: 9. The CDR3, as DNA: TGTGCCAGCAGCAGATCACAGGGGCCCAATTCACCCCTCCACTTT. Translation gives CASSRSQGPNSPLHF.

V gene TRBV7-9 combines with J gene TRBJ1-2; possibly TRBD1 for D (5 bases). CDR3 length equals 14 residues. Trimming stripped 5 bases from V and 8 bases from J, with 18 bases between. The germline CDR1 and CDR2 sequences are SEHNR and FQNEAQ (reference sequence). In nucleotides, the CDR3 is TGTGCCAGCAGCCCCTGGGTTGGGGCGGAAGGCTACACCTTC. It codes for CASSPWVGAEGYTF.

This clone turned up a few times. The chain combines TRBV7-8 with TRBJ1-5; no definite D call. Germline lookup yields CDR1 SGHVS and CDR2 FQNEAQ. V was clipped by 6 bases and J by 5 bases, with 8 bases between them. CDR3 length: 12 amino acids. CDR3 nucleotides: TGTGCCAGCAGTGTCACCGATCAGCCCCAGCATTTT. As protein: CASSVTDQPQHF.

The chain is built from TRBV9 and TRBJ2-3; D possibly corresponds to TRBD2 (5 bases). From germline, CDR1 is SGDLS and CDR2 YYNGEE. Trimming stripped 3 bases from V and 2 bases from J, with 16 bases between. The CDR3 runs 16 residues. CDR3: CASSEYTLALTDTQYF. CDR3 in DNA: TGTGCCAGCAGCGAATACACCCTAGCACTCACAGATACGCAGTATTTT.

The chain is built from TRBV28 and TRBJ2-7; 7 nucleotides align to TRBD1. The CDR3 extends over 12 amino acids. J gave up 6 bases and V 6 bases, and 5 bases lay outside the gene matches. CDR1 and CDR2 from the germline V gene are MDHEN and SYDVKM. This CDR3 reads CASSRTGLEQYF. In DNA, the CDR3 is TGTGCCAGCAGCAGGACAGGACTCGAGCAGTACTTC.

This clone appeared a single time. This chain joins TRBV7-2 and TRBJ2-1; a weak D match, TRBD2 (5 bases). The CDR3 length is 13 residues. CDR1 is SGHTA and CDR2 is FQGNSA in the germline V gene. The V gene lost 5 bases and the J gene lost 6 bases, with 11 bases spanning the gap. CDR3 in amino acids: CASSEDWLNEQFF. DNA of the CDR3: TGTGCCAGCAGCGAGGACTGGCTCAATGAGCAGTTCTTC.

This clone was observed a single time. The chain uses TRBV2 and TRBJ1-1, with D uncertain. CDR3 length equals 15 residues. In germline, CDR1 is SNHLY, CDR2 FYNNEI. Trimming cost V 4 bases and J 1 base, with 13 bases left between them. CDR3 protein: CASSGRFAENTEAFF. CDR3 bases: TGTGCCAGCAGTGGTCGGTTTGCAGAGAACACTGAAGCTTTCTTT.

The rearrangement joins TRBV5-4 to TRBJ1-2; 12 nucleotides match TRBD1. The CDR3 loop spans 14 amino acids. Losses at the gene ends were 4 bases for V and 6 bases for J; bases not matched to a gene: 4. CDR1 SGHNT and CDR2 YYREEE come from the germline V gene (reference sequence). The CDR3 coding sequence is TGTGCCAGCAGCAAGGGACAGGGGGCAGATGGCTACACCTTC. Amino acids: CASSKGQGADGYTF.